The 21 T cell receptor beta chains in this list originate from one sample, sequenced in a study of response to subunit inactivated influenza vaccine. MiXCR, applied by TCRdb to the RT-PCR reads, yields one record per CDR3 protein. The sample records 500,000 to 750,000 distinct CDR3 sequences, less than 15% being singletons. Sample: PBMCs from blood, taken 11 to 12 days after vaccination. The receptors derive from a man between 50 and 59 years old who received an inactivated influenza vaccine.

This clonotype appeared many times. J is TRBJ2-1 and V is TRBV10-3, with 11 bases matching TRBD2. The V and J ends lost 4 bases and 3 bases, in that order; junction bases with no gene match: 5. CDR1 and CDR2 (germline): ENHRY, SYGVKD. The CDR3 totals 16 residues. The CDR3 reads CAISAGTSGFYNEQFF. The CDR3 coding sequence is TGTGCCATCAGTGCGGGGACTAGCGGCTTCTACAATGAGCAGTTCTTC.

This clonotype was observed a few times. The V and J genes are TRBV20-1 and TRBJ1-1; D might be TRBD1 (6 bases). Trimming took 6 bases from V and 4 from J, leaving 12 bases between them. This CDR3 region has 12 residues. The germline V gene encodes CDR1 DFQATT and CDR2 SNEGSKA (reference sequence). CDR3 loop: CSALQGGTEAFF. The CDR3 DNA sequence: TGCAGTGCCCTACAGGGAGGCACTGAAGCTTTCTTT.

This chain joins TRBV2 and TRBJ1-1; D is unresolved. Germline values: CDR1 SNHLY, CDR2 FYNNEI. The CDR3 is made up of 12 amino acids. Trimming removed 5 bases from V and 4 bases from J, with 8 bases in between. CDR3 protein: CASSRKSTEAFF. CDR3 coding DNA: TGTGCCAGCAGTCGCAAGAGCACTGAAGCTTTCTTT. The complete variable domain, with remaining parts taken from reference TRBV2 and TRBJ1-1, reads EPEVTQTPSHQVTQMGQEVILRCVPISNHLYFYWYRQILGQKVEFLVSFYNNEISEKSEIFDDQFSVERPDGSNFTLKIRSTKLEDSAMYFCASSRKSTEAFFGQGTRLTVV.

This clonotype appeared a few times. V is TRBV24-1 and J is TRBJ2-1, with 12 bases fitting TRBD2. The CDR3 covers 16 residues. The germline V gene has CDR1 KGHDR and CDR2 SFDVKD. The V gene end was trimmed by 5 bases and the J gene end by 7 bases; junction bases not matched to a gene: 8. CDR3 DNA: TGTGCCACCAGTGCCCTCGGACTAGCGGGAAGGAATGAGCAGTTCTTC. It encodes CATSALGLAGRNEQFF.

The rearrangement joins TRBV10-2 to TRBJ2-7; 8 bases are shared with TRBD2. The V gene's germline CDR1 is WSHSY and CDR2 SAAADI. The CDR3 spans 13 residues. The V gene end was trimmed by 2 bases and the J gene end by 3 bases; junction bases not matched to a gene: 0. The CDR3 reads CASSETSGYEQYF. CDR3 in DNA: TGCGCCAGCAGTGAGACTAGCGGCTACGAGCAGTACTTC.

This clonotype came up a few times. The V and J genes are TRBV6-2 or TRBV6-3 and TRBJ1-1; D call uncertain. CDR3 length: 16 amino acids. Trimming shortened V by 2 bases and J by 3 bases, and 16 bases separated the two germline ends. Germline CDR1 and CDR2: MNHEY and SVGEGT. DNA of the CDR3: TGTGCCAGCAGTTACGGTATGACAAATACTTACACTGAAGCTTTCTTT. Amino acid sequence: CASSYGMTNTYTEAFF.

CDR3 sequence: CASSQAGANQPQHF. DNA for the CDR3: TGTGCCAGCAGCCAGGCTGGGGCCAATCAGCCCCAGCATTTT. The chain uses TRBV3-1 and TRBJ1-5, with D tentatively TRBD1 (5 bases). Germline V gene data show CDR1 as LGHDT and CDR2 as YNNKEL (reference sequence). The CDR3 is 14 amino acids. V was cut by 3 bases and J by 3 bases, with 9 bases left in between.

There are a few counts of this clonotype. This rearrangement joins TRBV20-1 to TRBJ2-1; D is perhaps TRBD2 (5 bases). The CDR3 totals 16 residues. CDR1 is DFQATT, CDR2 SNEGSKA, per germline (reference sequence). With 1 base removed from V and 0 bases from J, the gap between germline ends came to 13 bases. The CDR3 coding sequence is TGCAGTGCTAGAGGAGGGCGCGGAAGCTCCTACAATGAGCAGTTCTTC. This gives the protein CSARGGRGSSYNEQFF.

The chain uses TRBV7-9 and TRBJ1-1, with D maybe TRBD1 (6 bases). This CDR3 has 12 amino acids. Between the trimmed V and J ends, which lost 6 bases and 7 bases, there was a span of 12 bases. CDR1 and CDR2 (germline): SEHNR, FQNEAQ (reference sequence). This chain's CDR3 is CASSSYRDEAFF. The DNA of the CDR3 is TGTGCCAGCAGTAGCTACAGGGATGAAGCTTTCTTT.

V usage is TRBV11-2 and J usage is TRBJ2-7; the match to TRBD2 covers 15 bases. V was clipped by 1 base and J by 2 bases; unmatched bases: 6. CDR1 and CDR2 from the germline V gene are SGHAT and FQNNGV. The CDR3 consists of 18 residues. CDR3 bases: TGTGCCAGCAGCTTAGGGACTAGCGGGGGGGCGTTCCCCTACGAGCAGTACTTC. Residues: CASSLGTSGGAFPYEQYF.

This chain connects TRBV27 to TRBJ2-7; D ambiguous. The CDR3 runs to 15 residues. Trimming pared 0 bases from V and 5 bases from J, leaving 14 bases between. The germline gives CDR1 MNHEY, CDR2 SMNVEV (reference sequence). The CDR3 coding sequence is TGTGCCAGCAGTTTATCGGCAGTGGTGGACCACGAGCAGTACTTC. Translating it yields CASSLSAVVDHEQYF.

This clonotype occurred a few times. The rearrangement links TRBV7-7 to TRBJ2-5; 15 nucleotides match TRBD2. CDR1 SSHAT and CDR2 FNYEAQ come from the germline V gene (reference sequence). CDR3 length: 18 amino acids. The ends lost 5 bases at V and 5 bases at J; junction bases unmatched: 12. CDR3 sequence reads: CASSPTPGTSGRSETQYF. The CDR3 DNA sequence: TGTGCCAGCAGCCCCACCCCCGGGACTAGCGGGAGGTCTGAGACCCAGTACTTC.

Written as DNA, the CDR3 is TGTGCCAGCAGATTGGGACTAGCTAACAGTGAGCAGTTCTTC. As protein: CASRLGLANSEQFF. This chain connects TRBV6-2 or TRBV6-3 to TRBJ2-1, with TRBD2 matching over 9 bases. The junction had 9 bases not matched to a gene; V was cut back by 6 bases and J by 9 bases. The CDR3 length is 14 residues. Per germline, CDR1 MNHEY and CDR2 SVGEGT.

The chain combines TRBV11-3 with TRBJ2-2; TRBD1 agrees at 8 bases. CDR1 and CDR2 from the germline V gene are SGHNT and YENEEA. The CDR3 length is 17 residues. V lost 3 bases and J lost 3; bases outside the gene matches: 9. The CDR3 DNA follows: TGTGCCAGCAGCTTCCATAGACAGGGGACCCACACCGGGGAGCTGTTTTTT. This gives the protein CASSFHRQGTHTGELFF.

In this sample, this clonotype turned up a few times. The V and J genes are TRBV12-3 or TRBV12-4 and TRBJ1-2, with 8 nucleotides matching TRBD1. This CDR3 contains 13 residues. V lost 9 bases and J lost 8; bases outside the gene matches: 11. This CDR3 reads CASTRQGILGYTF. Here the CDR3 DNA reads TGTGCCAGTACGAGACAGGGGATTCTAGGCTACACCTTC.

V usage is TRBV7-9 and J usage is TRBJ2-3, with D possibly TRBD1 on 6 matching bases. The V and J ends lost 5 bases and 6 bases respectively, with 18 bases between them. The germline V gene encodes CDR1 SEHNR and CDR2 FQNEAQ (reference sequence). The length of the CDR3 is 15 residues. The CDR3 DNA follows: TGTGCCAGCAGCCCCTTGATCCGGGACAAGGATACGCAGTATTTT. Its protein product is CASSPLIRDKDTQYF. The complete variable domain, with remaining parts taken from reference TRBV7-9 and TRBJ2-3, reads DTGVSQNPRHKITKRGQNVTFRCDPISEHNRLYWYRQTLGQGPEFLTYFQNEAQLEKSRLLSDRFSAERPKGSFSTLEIQRTEQGDSAMYLCASSPLIRDKDTQYFGPGTRLTVL.

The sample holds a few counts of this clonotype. CDR3 loop: CSAITLLGHNEQFF. The CDR3 nucleotides are TGCAGTGCTATCACGTTACTGGGGCACAATGAGCAGTTCTTC. J is TRBJ2-1 and V is TRBV20-1, with a weak D call TRBD1 (5 bases). Germline V CDR1 and CDR2: DFQATT, SNEGSKA (reference sequence). The CDR3 totals 14 residues. With 4 bases removed from V and 5 bases from J, the gap between germline ends came to 15 bases.

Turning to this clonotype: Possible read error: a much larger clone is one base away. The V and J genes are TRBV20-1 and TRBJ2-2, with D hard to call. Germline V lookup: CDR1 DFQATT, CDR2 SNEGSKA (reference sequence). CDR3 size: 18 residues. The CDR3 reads CRARDPRKHSPRSGELFF. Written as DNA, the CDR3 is TGCAGGGCTAGAGATCCGCGAAAGCACAGCCCAAGGAGCGGGGAGCTGTTTTTT.

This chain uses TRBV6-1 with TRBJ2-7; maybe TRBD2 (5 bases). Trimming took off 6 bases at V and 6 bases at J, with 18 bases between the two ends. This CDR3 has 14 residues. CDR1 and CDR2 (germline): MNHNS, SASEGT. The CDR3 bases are TGTGCCAGCAGCGCCTATTGGGAGCTGGGCGAGCAGTACTTC. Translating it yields CASSAYWELGEQYF.

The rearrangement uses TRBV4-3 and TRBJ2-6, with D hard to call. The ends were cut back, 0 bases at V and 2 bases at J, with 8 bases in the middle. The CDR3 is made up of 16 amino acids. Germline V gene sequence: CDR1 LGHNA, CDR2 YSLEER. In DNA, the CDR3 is TGCGCCAGCAGCCAAGATCGAAACACTGGGGCCAACGTCCTGACTTTC. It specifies CASSQDRNTGANVLTF.

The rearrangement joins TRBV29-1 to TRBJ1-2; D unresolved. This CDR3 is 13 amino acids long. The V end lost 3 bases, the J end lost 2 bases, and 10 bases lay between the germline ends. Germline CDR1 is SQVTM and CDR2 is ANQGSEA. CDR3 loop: CSVDRQENYGYTF. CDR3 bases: TGCAGCGTTGATCGGCAGGAAAACTATGGCTACACCTTC.